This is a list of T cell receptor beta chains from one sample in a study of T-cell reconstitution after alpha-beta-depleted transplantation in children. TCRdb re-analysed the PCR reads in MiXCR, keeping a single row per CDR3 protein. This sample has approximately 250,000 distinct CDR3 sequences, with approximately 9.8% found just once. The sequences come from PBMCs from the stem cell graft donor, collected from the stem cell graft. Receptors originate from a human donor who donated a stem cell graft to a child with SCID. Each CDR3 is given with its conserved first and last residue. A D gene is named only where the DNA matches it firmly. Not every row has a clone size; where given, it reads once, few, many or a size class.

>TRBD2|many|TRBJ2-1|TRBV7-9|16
CASSRGTSGVLNEQFF
TGTGCCAGCAGCCGAGGGACTAGCGGGGTCCTGAATGAGCAGTTCTTC
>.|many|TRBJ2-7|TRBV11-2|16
CASSLDREWGRYEQYF
TGTGCCAGCAGCTTAGATCGGGAGTGGGGGAGGTACGAGCAGTACTTC
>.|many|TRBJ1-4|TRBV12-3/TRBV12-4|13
CASSLRDNEKLFF
TGTGCCAGCAGTTTAAGGGATAATGAAAAACTGTTTTTT
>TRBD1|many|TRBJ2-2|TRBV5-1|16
CASSHTGTGDTGELFF
TGCGCCAGCAGCCATACAGGGACAGGAGACACCGGGGAGCTGTTTTTT
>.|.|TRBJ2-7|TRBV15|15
CATSRTPYGPYEQYF
TGTGCCACCAGCAGAACCCCTTATGGGCCCTACGAGCAGTACTTC
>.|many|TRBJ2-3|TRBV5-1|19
CASSFAPSSTGGLVDTQYF
TGCGCCAGCAGCTTTGCCCCCTCCTCGACCGGGGGGCTAGTGGATACGCAGTATTTT
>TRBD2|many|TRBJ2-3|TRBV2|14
CASSPGRGTDTQYF
TGTGCCAGCAGCCCAGGGAGGGGAACGGATACGCAGTATTTT
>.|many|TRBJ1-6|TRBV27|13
CASSLSTASPLHF
TGTGCCAGCAGTTTATCCACGGCCTCACCCCTCCACTTT
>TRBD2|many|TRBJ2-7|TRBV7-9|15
CASSSTGLAAYEQYF
TGTGCCAGCAGCTCAACGGGACTAGCGGCTTACGAGCAGTACTTC
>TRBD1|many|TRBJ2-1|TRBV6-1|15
CASSAGTGYNNEQFF
TGTGCCAGCAGTGCCGGGACAGGGTACAACAATGAGCAGTTCTTC
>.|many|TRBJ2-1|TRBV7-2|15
CASSLGQIGHNEQFF
TGTGCCAGCAGCTTAGGACAAATCGGGCACAATGAGCAGTTCTTC
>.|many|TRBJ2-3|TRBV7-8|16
CASRQPRTSTGDTQYF
TGTGCCAGCAGACAACCCCGGACCTCAACTGGAGATACGCAGTATTTT
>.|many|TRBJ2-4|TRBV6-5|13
CASRGALENIQYF
TGTGCCAGCCGGGGGGCCTTGGAAAACATTCAGTACTTC
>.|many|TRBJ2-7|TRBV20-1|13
CSAKDYGSYEQYF
TGCAGTGCTAAGGACTACGGCTCCTACGAGCAGTACTTC
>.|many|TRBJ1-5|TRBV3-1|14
CASSPGLSNQPQHF
TGTGCCAGCAGCCCCGGGCTTAGCAATCAGCCCCAGCATTTT
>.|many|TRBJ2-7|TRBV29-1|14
CSVETVTGAYEQYF
TGCAGCGTTGAAACAGTGACAGGAGCCTACGAGCAGTACTTC
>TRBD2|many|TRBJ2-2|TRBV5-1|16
CASSALAGPATGELFF
TGCGCCAGCAGTGCACTAGCGGGACCGGCGACCGGGGAGCTGTTTTTT
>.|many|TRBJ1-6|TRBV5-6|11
CASSLRGPLHF
TGTGCCAGCAGCTTAAGAGGACCCCTCCACTTT
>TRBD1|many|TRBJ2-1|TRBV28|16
CASSPGQGPLYNEQFF
TGTGCCAGCAGTCCAGGACAGGGCCCTCTCTACAATGAGCAGTTCTTC
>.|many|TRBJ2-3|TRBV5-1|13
CASSWEGANTQYF
TGCGCCAGCAGCTGGGAGGGGGCAAATACGCAGTATTTT
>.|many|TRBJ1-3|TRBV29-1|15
CSVEDGASSGNTIYF
TGCAGCGTTGAAGATGGGGCGAGCTCTGGAAACACCATATATTTT
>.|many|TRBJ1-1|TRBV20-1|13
CSATGPWNTEAFF
TGCAGTGCCACCGGGCCCTGGAACACTGAAGCTTTCTTT
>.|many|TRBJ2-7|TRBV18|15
CASSPRGDGSYEQYF
TGTGCCAGCTCACCGCGGGGTGATGGTTCCTACGAGCAGTACTTC
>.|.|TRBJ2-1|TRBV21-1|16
CASSKALWSGRGEQFF
TGTGCCAGCAGCAAAGCCTTATGGTCAGGGCGCGGTGAGCAGTTCTTC
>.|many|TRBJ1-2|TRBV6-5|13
CASSSQGLGGYTF
TGTGCCAGCAGTTCACAGGGTCTGGGTGGCTACACCTTC
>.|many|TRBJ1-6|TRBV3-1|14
CASSHSSADSPLHF
TGTGCCAGCAGCCATTCCAGTGCGGATTCACCCCTCCACTTT
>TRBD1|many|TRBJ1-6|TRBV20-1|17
CSVQGQLYGSYNSPLHF
TGCAGTGTTCAGGGACAGCTGTATGGGTCCTATAATTCACCCCTCCACTTT
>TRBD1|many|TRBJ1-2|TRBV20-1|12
CSPGQGGYGYTF
TGCAGTCCTGGACAGGGAGGCTATGGCTACACCTTC
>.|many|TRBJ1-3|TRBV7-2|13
CASSSRAGNTIYF
TGTGCCAGCAGTTCCAGGGCCGGAAACACCATATATTTT
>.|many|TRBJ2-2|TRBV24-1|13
CATMDRNTGELFF
TGTGCCACCATGGACAGGAACACCGGGGAGCTGTTTTTT
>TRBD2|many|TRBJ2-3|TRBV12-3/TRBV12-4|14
CASTPGLAQNTQYF
TGTGCCAGCACCCCCGGACTAGCACAAAATACGCAGTATTTT
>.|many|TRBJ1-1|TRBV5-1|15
CASSRELRGPYEAFF
TGCGCCAGCAGTCGCGAGCTCCGGGGTCCCTATGAAGCTTTCTTT
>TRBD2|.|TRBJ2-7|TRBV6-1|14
CASSDGRNRYEQYF
TGTGCCAGCAGTGACGGGAGGAATCGGTACGAGCAGTACTTC
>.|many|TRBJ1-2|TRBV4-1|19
CASSHTGTWEDGLYYGYTF
TGCGCCAGCAGCCATACCGGGACGTGGGAGGATGGGTTATACTATGGCTACACCTTC
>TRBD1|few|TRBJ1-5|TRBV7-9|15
CASSSTDRGNQPQHF
TGTGCCAGCAGCTCAACGGACAGGGGCAATCAGCCCCAGCATTTT
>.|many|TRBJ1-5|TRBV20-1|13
CSARADRNQPQHF
TGCAGTGCTAGGGCCGACCGAAATCAGCCCCAGCATTTT
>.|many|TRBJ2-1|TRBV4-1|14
CASSPSEGSEEQFF
TGCGCCAGCAGCCCATCCGAGGGGAGTGAGGAGCAGTTCTTC
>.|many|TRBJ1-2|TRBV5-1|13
CASSLHGDYGYTF
TGCGCCAGCAGCTTGCACGGGGACTATGGCTACACCTTC
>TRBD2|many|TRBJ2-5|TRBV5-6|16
CASSLFGAGDQETQYF
TGTGCCAGCAGCTTGTTCGGAGCGGGGGACCAAGAGACCCAGTACTTC
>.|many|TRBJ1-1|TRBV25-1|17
CASSELGGSKVGTEAFF
TGTGCCAGCAGTGAACTGGGGGGTTCAAAGGTGGGCACTGAAGCTTTCTTT
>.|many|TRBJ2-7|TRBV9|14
CASSVDPGTYEQYF
TGTGCCAGCAGCGTAGACCCCGGGACCTACGAGCAGTACTTC
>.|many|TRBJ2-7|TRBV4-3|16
CASSQEGGPTFREQYF
TGCGCCAGCAGCCAAGAGGGGGGGCCAACCTTTAGGGAGCAGTACTTC
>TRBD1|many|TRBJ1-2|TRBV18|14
CASSLGTENYGYTF
TGTGCCAGCTCACTAGGGACAGAAAACTATGGCTACACCTTC
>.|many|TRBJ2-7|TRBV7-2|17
CASSLVGWLMSSYEQYF
TGTGCCAGCAGCTTAGTTGGTTGGCTCATGAGCTCCTACGAGCAGTACTTC
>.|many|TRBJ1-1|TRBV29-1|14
CSVVSGRGDTEAFF
TGCAGCGTTGTATCGGGCAGGGGCGACACTGAAGCTTTCTTT
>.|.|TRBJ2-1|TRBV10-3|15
CAISVQGFSCNEQFF
TGTGCCATCAGCGTGCAGGGTTTCTCCTGCAACGAGCAGTTCTTC
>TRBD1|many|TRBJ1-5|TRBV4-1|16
CASSQAGQGARQPQHF
TGCGCCAGCAGCCAAGCGGGACAGGGGGCCAGGCAGCCCCAGCATTTT